These 10 T cell receptor beta chains were sequenced from one sample in a study of PD-L1 blockade in urothelial cancer. The protocol was immunoSEQ multiplex PCR, while the TCRdb copy is restricted to in-frame clones and leaves out a portion. This table holds over 40,000 clones, around 82% found once. The sample was PBMCs, taken around atezolizumab (anti-PD-L1) treatment. These receptors were taken from a man aged 65-85 years with urothelial cancer.

The chain has TRBV4-3 and TRBJ2-1; 11 bases line up with TRBD2. Unmatched junction bases numbered 6, after V lost 1 base and J lost 7 bases. The CDR3 length is 16 residues. The germline gives CDR1 LGHNA, CDR2 YSLEER. In DNA, the CDR3 is TGCGCCAGCAGCCAAGTGGGTAGCGGGAGGGCGAATGAGCAGTTCTTC. Its protein is CASSQVGSGRANEQFF.

The chain is built from TRBV4-3 and TRBJ2-3; 8 nucleotides line up with TRBD2. In germline, CDR1 is LGHNA, CDR2 YSLEER. After removal of 1 base from V and 4 bases from J, the junction contained 10 bases not matched to a gene. This CDR3 is built from 17 residues. CDR3 DNA: TGCGCCAGCAGCCAAGGGAGTGGGCTAGCGGGCCCAGATACGCAGTATTTT. Translated: CASSQGSGLAGPDTQYF.

The chain is built from TRBV6-5 and TRBJ2-2, with TRBD2 identical over 11 bases. The CDR3 consists of 16 residues. The germline CDR1 and CDR2 sequences are MNHEY and SVGAGI. V lost 0 bases and J lost 8; bases outside the gene matches: 5. CDR3 region: CASSYSLAGGSGELFF. In DNA, the CDR3 is TGTGCCAGCAGTTACTCGCTAGCGGGAGGTTCGGGGGAGCTGTTTTTT.

The chain recombines TRBV19 with TRBJ1-2, with D unclear. Germline CDR1 is LNHDA and CDR2 is SQIVND (reference sequence). Trimming cost V 6 bases and J 3 bases, with 17 bases left between them. The CDR3 is 15 residues long. The CDR3 DNA follows: TGTGCCAGTAGCCCCGGGTGGAGAGAGGACTATGGCTACACCTTC. It encodes CASSPGWREDYGYTF.

CDR3 protein: CASSPKSGLSFYEQFF. The DNA of the CDR3 is TGTGCCAGTAGTCCGAAATCTGGACTAAGCTTCTATGAGCAGTTCTTC. The chain carries TRBV19 and TRBJ2-1; tentative D call: TRBD2 (6 bases). Germline CDR1 is LNHDA and CDR2 is SQIVND (reference sequence). The CDR3 totals 16 residues. The V end was cut by 5 bases, the J end by 8 bases, with 22 bases between.

This chain joins TRBV6-1 and TRBJ1-6; the D gene is possibly TRBD1 (5 bases). Germline CDR1 is MNHNS and CDR2 is SASEGT. There are 14 residues in the CDR3. V lost 3 bases and J lost 10, with 13 bases in between. The CDR3 here is CASSDQGGGSPLHF. For the CDR3, the DNA is TGTGCCAGCAGTGACCAGGGAGGAGGCTCACCCCTCCACTTT.

This clone was observed a few times. This chain uses TRBV19 with TRBJ1-5; TRBD1 might be the D (6 bases). CDR1 and CDR2 (germline): LNHDA, SQIVND (reference sequence). This CDR3 has 14 amino acids. Trimming removed 8 bases at V and 3 bases at J, with 14 bases between. Here the CDR3 reads CASDQGYINQPQHF. The CDR3 bases are TGTGCCAGTGACCAGGGGTATATCAATCAGCCCCAGCATTTT.

This clone was counted between two and nine times. V and J are TRBV28 and TRBJ2-1; weak D call: TRBD2 (6 bases). This CDR3 is 12 amino acids long. Germline CDR1 is MDHEN and CDR2 is SYDVKM. The V and J ends lost 6 bases and 15 bases respectively, with 18 bases between them. The CDR3 protein is CASSLGSGRWFF. The CDR3 DNA reads TGTGCCAGCAGCCTCGGTAGCGGTAGGTGGTTCTTC.

This sequence joins TRBV4-2 and TRBJ2-3, with 9 bases matching TRBD2. Trimming at V came to 5 bases and at J to 6 bases, leaving 21 bases not matched to a gene. The germline CDR1 and CDR2 sequences are LGHNA and YNFKEQ. The CDR3 is 19 amino acids. The CDR3 DNA reads as TGTGCCAGCAGCGCCGCCGAGGGGTCTAGCGGGGCCGGGGGGGATACGCAGTATTTT. The encoded protein is CASSAAEGSSGAGGDTQYF.

V usage is TRBV7-2 and J usage is TRBJ1-5; TRBD1 agrees at 7 bases. Germline V lookup: CDR1 SGHTA, CDR2 FQGNSA. The CDR3 spans 15 residues. V was clipped by 5 bases and J by 1 base; unmatched bases: 5. CDR3 sequence (DNA): TGTGCCAGCAGCCCACAGGGGAGAAGCAATCAGCCCCAGCATTTT. Its translation: CASSPQGRSNQPQHF. The variable domain in full, with the rest retrieved from reference TRBV7-2 and TRBJ1-5, is GAGVSQSPSNKVTEKGKDVELRCDPISGHTALYWYRQSLGQGLEFLIYFQGNSAPDKSGLPSDRFSAERTGGSVSTLTIQRTQQEDSAVYLCASSPQGRSNQPQHFGDGTRLSIL.